This T cell receptor (beta chain) originates from a study of sequential checkpoint blockade in melanoma. Study in general: Each arm's sequence ended with maintenance nivolumab.

Germline V lookup: CDR1 SGHVS, CDR2 FQNEAQ. This CDR3 spans 15 amino acids. Trimming took off 0 bases at V and 4 bases at J, with 12 bases between the two ends. Data came from immunoSEQ multiplex PCR; TCRdb stores just in-frame clones and leaves some out. The sample consists of 2,200 or so clones, approximately 64% of them appearing once. Sample treatment: randomized to nivolumab then ipilimumab (arm A) or the reverse (arm B). Patients had received no earlier DNA-damaging chemotherapy. Live CD3+CD8+ CD19− CD56− cells were sorted from PBMCs. This sequence originates from a human patient with melanoma. Some clones in this sample may be carry-over from other donors' samples. The material sequenced was CD8+ T cells sorted from blood (inferred from file names), taken from a patient given nivolumab and ipilimumab in sequence. This chain connects TRBV7-8 to TRBJ1-2, with D perhaps TRBD1 (5 bases). DNA for the CDR3: TGTGCCAGCAGCTTAGCGAGGGGCGGGGGCTATGGCTACACCTTC. It specifies CASSLARGGGYGYTF.